The 8 T cell receptor beta chains presented below share a single source sample, sequenced in a study of T cells after somatic rescue of genetic block. Some clones are missing from TCRdb's copy, which holds only in-frame ones; the method was immunoSEQ multiplex PCR. The data contain some 74,000 clones, approximately 90% of them singletons. The material sequenced was peripheral blood mononuclear cells (PBMCs). The receptor source for this set is a man aged 25 to 45.

The chain recombines TRBV6-1 with TRBJ2-7; D possibly corresponds to TRBD1 (6 bases). This CDR3 comprises 15 residues. V was shortened by 6 bases and J by 3 bases, with 18 bases between the two germline ends. CDR1 and CDR2 from the germline V gene are MNHNS and SASEGT. The CDR3 region is CASRATGSSIYEQYF. As DNA, the CDR3 is TGTGCCAGCAGAGCAACAGGGAGTTCCATCTACGAGCAGTACTTC.

This clone has a single count. V is TRBV7-6 and J is TRBJ2-5, with 8 bases identical to TRBD2. Germline trimming cut 5 bases from V and 3 bases from J; bases unmatched to any gene: 8. The CDR3 is made up of 15 amino acids. CDR1 and CDR2 (germline): SGHVS, FNYEAQ. The CDR3 DNA reads as TGTGCCAGCAGCCTGGGCCTACTAGCGGAAGAGACCCAGTACTTC. It specifies CASSLGLLAEETQYF.

The V call is TRBV11-2, the J call TRBJ2-5; TRBD2 matches at 14 bases. The CDR3 is made up of 17 amino acids. With 5 bases clipped from V and 5 bases from J, the junction kept 10 bases outside the gene matches. Germline values: CDR1 SGHAT, CDR2 FQNNGV. DNA of the CDR3: TGTGCCAGCAGCGGAGGGACTAGCGGGGGCGGGTGGGAGACCCAGTACTTC. Amino acids: CASSGGTSGGGWETQYF. Full variable domain (outside the CDR3, taken from reference TRBV11-2 and TRBJ2-5): EAGVAQSPRYKIIEKRQSVAFWCNPISGHATLYWYQQILGQGPKLLIQFQNNGVVDDSQLPKDRFSAERLKGVDSTLKIQPAKLEDSAVYLCASSGGTSGGGWETQYFGPGTRLLVL.

This clone was counted between two and nine times. This sequence joins TRBV5-6 and TRBJ1-2; D is unclear. The CDR3 has 13 amino acids. From germline, CDR1 is SGHDT and CDR2 YYEEEE. V was trimmed by 2 bases and J by 2 bases, leaving 7 bases between them. Here the CDR3 DNA reads TGTGCCAGCAGCTTTTATGGGAACTATGGCTACACCTTC. Translating gives CASSFYGNYGYTF. Looking up the rest from reference TRBV5-6 and TRBJ1-2 gives the full variable domain: DAGVTQSPTHLIKTRGQQVTLRCSPKSGHDTVSWYQQALGQGPQFIFQYYEEEERQRGNFPDRFSGHQFPNYSSELNVNALLLGDSALYLCASSFYGNYGYTFGSGTRLTVV.

This chain uses TRBV7-9 with TRBJ2-7, with 10 bases identical to TRBD1. The length of the CDR3 is 15 residues. The trim removed 7 bases at V and 5 bases at J, leaving 11 bases unmatched. Germline V gene lookup returns CDR1 SEHNR and CDR2 FQNEAQ (reference sequence). In DNA form, the CDR3 reads TGTGCCAGCACGGGCGGACAGGGGGGGTTTGACGAGCAGTACTTC. Encoded protein: CASTGGQGGFDEQYF.

This clone was found once. The chain recombines TRBV6-5 with TRBJ2-7, with D perhaps TRBD1 (5 bases). The germline V gene encodes CDR1 MNHEY and CDR2 SVGAGI. The CDR3 has 12 residues. Trimming left V 5 bases short and J 4 bases short, with 9 bases between. The chain's CDR3 is CASSPAGYEQYF. Written as DNA, the CDR3 is TGTGCCAGCAGTCCCGCAGGGTACGAGCAGTACTTC.

Details on this clone: The junction differs from germline at one of its ends, possibly a read error. V and J are TRBV13 and TRBJ2-7; D is unresolved. This CDR3 contains 13 residues. The germline CDR1 and CDR2 sequences are PRHDT and FYEKMQ (reference sequence). DNA for the CDR3: TGTGCCAGCAGCTTAGAAGGGAACTACGCGCAGTACTTC. Its translation is CASSLEGNYAQYF.

The chain couples TRBV19 to TRBJ1-1; 10 bases agree with TRBD1. This CDR3 has 14 amino acids. The V and J ends lost 3 bases and 5 bases, in that order; junction bases with no gene match: 3. Germline-derived CDR1 and CDR2 are LNHDA and SQIVND (reference sequence). This CDR3 is CASSIDRGRTEAFF. CDR3 nucleotide sequence: TGTGCCAGTAGTATTGACAGGGGGCGTACTGAAGCTTTCTTT.